The next 10 T cell receptor beta chains were all read from a single sample in a study of T cell changes during pregnancy in multiple sclerosis. Sequenced by immunoSEQ multiplex PCR; TCRdb stores in-frame clones only, minus some. The sample contains approximately 43,000 clones, about 93% of which appear only once. The input for sequencing was CD8+ T cells from peripheral blood mononuclear cells, taken after pregnancy. The receptors here all came from a female donor with multiple sclerosis, enrolled in a pregnancy study.

This chain uses TRBV7-6 with TRBJ2-1, with D possibly being TRBD1 (7 bases). The CDR3 is 15 amino acids. The V and J ends lost 5 bases and 8 bases respectively, with 19 bases between them. Germline CDR1 SGHVS, CDR2 FNYEAQ. The CDR3: CASSQEQGRMDEQFF. CDR3 coding DNA: TGTGCCAGCAGCCAAGAACAGGGGAGGATGGATGAGCAGTTCTTC.

The chain has TRBV4-1 and TRBJ2-7, with TRBD2 matching 7 bases. This CDR3 region has 15 residues. With 4 bases clipped from V and 1 base from J, the junction kept 7 bases outside the gene matches. Germline V gene data show CDR1 as MGHRA and CDR2 as YSYEKL. CDR3 in DNA: TGCGCCAGCAGCCCCTCGGGAGGTGCATCCTACGAGCAGTACTTC. It codes for CASSPSGGASYEQYF.

This clone was picked up one time. The chain joins TRBV9 to TRBJ2-1, with TRBD1 identical over 8 bases. Per the germline V gene, CDR1 is SGDLS and CDR2 is YYNGEE. This CDR3 comprises 15 residues. J gave up 2 bases and V 4 bases, and 5 bases lay outside the gene matches. In DNA, the CDR3 is TGTGCCAGCAGCCCCGGGACAGGAGCCTACAATGAGCAGTTCTTC. Its protein is CASSPGTGAYNEQFF.

The CDR3 nucleotides are TGCGCCAGCAGCTTGGGAGTGTACAATGAGCAGTTCTTC. This sequence encodes CASSLGVYNEQFF. The chain couples TRBV5-1 to TRBJ2-1; no definite D call. V dropped 0 bases and J dropped 4 bases, with 5 bases sitting between them. The CDR3 is 13 residues long. The germline V gene encodes CDR1 SGHRS and CDR2 YFSETQ.

The chain carries TRBV27 and TRBJ2-1, with 9 nucleotides matching TRBD1. The CDR3 has 14 residues. Germline V gives CDR1 MNHEY, CDR2 SMNVEV (reference sequence). The V segment lost 7 bases and the J segment 6 bases; nucleotides outside the gene matches: 7. The CDR3 nucleotides are TGTGCCAGCACCTGGGGACAGGGTTTCAATGAGCAGTTCTTC. Protein: CASTWGQGFNEQFF.

The gene calls are TRBV6-5 and TRBJ2-7; 7 bases are shared with TRBD1. The J segment lost 3 bases and the V segment lost 4 bases, leaving 12 bases of the junction unmatched. The CDR3 contains 16 residues. Germline CDR1 MNHEY, CDR2 SVGAGI. The DNA of the CDR3 is TGTGCCAGCAGTTTCCTACAGGGGCGACCCTTCTACGAGCAGTACTTC. Protein sequence: CASSFLQGRPFYEQYF.

The chain links TRBV4-1 to TRBJ2-7; 7 bases match TRBD1. The germline gives CDR1 MGHRA, CDR2 YSYEKL. This CDR3 has 15 residues. V lost 0 bases and J lost 4; bases outside the gene matches: 6. Written as DNA, the CDR3 is TGCGCCAGCAGCCAAGACCGGACAGGACCTTACGAGCAGTACTTC. As protein: CASSQDRTGPYEQYF.

The chain has TRBV5-8 and TRBJ2-7; 7 bases align to TRBD1. Germline CDR1 reads SGHTS; CDR2 reads YDEGEE. V shed 2 bases, J shed 3 bases, and the junction held 11 bases outside the gene matches. The length of the CDR3 is 16 residues. CDR3 in amino acids: CASSLTGVGGIYEQYF. The CDR3 DNA is TGTGCCAGCAGCTTAACAGGGGTTGGGGGAATCTACGAGCAGTACTTC.

The chain combines TRBV10-2 with TRBJ1-2; no clear D. The V end was cut by 3 bases, the J end by 2 bases, with 7 bases between. Germline values: CDR1 WSHSY, CDR2 SAAADI. This CDR3 contains 13 residues. The CDR3 loop is CASSENKNYGYTF. The CDR3 DNA reads as TGCGCCAGCAGTGAAAACAAGAACTATGGCTACACCTTC.

The rearrangement joins TRBV7-9 to TRBJ1-1; a possible D gene is TRBD1 (5 bases). Per germline, CDR1 SEHNR and CDR2 FQNEAQ (reference sequence). This CDR3 has 14 residues. V was cut by 1 base and J by 4 bases, with 10 bases left in between. DNA of the CDR3: TGTGCCAGCAGCTTAGTGAAGGGGTTCACTGAAGCTTTCTTT. It yields the protein CASSLVKGFTEAFF.